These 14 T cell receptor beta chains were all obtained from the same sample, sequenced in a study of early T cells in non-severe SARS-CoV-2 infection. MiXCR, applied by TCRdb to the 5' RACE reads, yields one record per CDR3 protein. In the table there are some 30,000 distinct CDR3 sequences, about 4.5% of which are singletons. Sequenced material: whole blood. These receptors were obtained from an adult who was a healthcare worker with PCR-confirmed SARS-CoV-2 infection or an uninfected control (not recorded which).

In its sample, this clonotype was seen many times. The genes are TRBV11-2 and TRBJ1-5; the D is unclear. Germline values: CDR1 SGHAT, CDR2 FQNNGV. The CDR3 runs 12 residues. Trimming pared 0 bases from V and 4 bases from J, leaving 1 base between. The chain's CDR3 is CASSLDNQPQHF. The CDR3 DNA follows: TGTGCCAGCAGCTTAGATAATCAGCCCCAGCATTTT.

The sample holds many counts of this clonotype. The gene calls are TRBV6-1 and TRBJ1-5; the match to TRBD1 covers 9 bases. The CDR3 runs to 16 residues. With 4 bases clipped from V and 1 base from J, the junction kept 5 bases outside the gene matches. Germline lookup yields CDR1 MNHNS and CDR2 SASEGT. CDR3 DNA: TGTGCCAGCAGTGGATTGGACAGGGGAAGCAATCAGCCCCAGCATTTT. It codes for CASSGLDRGSNQPQHF.

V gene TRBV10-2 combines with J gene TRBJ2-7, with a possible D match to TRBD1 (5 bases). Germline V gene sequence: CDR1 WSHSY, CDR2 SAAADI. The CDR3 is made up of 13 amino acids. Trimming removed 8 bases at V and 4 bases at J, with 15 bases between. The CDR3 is CASGEVGPYEQYF. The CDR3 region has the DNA TGCGCCAGCGGCGAGGTGGGGCCGTACGAGCAGTACTTC.

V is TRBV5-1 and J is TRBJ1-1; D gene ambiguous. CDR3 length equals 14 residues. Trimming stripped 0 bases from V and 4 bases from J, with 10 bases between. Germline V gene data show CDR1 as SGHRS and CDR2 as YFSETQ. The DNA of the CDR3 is TGCGCCAGCAGCTTGGAGGGAGGCATCACTGAAGCTTTCTTT. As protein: CASSLEGGITEAFF.

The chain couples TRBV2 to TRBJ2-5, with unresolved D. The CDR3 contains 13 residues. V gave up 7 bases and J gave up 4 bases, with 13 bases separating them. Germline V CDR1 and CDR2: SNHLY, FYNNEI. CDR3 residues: CASNDLGGETQYF. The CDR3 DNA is TGTGCCAGCAACGACCTTGGCGGAGAGACCCAGTACTTC.

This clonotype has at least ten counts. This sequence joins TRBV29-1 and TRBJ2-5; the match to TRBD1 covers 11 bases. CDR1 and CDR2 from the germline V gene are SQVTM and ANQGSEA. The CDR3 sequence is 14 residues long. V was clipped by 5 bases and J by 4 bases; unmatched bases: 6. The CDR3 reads CSVSGTGGRETQYF. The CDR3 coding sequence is TGCAGCGTTTCCGGGACAGGGGGACGAGAGACCCAGTACTTC. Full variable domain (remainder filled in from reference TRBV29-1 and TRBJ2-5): SAVISQKPSRDICQRGTSLTIQCQVDSQVTMMFWYRQQPGQSLTLIATANQGSEATYESGFVIDKFPISRPNLTFSTLTVSNMSPEDSSIYLCSVSGTGGRETQYFGPGTRLLVL.

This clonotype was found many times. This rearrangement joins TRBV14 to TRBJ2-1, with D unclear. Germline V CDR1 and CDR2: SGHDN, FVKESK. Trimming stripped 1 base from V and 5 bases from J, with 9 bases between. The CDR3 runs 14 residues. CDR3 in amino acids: CASSQGQLHNEQFF. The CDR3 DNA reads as TGTGCCAGCAGCCAAGGGCAGCTCCACAATGAGCAGTTCTTC.

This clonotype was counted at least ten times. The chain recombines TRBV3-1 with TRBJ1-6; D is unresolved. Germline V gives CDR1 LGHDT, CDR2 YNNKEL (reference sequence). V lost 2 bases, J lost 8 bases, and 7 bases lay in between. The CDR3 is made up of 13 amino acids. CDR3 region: CASSQRLYSPLHF. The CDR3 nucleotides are TGTGCCAGCAGCCAACGACTTTATTCACCCCTCCACTTT.

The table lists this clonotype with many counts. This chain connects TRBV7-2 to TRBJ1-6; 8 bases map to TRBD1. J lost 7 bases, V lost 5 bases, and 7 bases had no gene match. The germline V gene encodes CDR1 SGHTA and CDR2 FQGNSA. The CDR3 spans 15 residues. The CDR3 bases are TGTGCCAGCAGCCCCAACAGGGGGAGCAATTCACCCCTCCACTTT. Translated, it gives CASSPNRGSNSPLHF.

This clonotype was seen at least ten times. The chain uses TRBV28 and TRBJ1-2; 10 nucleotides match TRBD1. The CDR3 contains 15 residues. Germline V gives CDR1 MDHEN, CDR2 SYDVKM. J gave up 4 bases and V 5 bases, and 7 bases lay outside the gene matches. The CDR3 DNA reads TGTGCCAGCAGTCCGCCGGGACAGGGGACCTATGGCTACACCTTC. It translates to CASSPPGQGTYGYTF.

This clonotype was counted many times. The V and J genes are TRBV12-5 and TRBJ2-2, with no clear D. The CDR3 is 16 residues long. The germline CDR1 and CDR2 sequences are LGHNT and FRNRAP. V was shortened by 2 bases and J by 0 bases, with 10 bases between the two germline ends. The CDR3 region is CASGLLQGTNTGELFF. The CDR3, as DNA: TGTGCTAGTGGTTTGCTACAAGGCACGAACACCGGGGAGCTGTTTTTT.

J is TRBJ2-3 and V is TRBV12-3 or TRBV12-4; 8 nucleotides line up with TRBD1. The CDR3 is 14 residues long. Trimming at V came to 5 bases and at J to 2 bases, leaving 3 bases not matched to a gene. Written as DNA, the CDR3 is TGTGCCAGCAGTCAACAGGGGGACACAGATACGCAGTATTTT. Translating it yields CASSQQGDTDTQYF.

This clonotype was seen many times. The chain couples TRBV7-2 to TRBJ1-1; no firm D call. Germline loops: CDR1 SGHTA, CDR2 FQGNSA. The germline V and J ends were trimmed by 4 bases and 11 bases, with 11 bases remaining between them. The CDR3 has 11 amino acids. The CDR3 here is CASSYLSGAFF. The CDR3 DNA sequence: TGTGCCAGCAGCTACCTATCCGGGGCTTTCTTT.

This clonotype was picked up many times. CDR3 amino acids: CASSYGQREQYF. In DNA form, the CDR3 reads TGTGCCAGCAGTTACGGACAGCGTGAGCAGTACTTC. The chain uses TRBV6-2 or TRBV6-3 and TRBJ2-7, with D perhaps matching TRBD1 (6 bases). V lost 2 bases to trimming and J lost 7 bases, with 9 bases between them. From germline, CDR1 is MNHEY and CDR2 SVGEGT. CDR3 length: 12 residues.